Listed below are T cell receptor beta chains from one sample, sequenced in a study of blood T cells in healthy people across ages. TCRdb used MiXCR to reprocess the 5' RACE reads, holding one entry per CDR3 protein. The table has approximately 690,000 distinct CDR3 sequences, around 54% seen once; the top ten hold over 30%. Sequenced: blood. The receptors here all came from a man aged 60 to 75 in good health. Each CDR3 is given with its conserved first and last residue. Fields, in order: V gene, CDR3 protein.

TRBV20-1 CSHLAGSRQQFF
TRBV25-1 CASSEIWTGERETQYF
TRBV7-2 CASGLWGLQETQYF
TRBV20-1 CSANTGATNEKLFF
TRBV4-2 CASSQELAGAETQYF
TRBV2 CASSESGYGDTQYF
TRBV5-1 CASSLTAGGIYEQYF
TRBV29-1 CSVGETPETQYF
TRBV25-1 CASSAGTGGGETQYF
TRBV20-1 CSASPIRNRENQPQHF
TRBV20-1 CSARVIPGLAGGPLQETQYF
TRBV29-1 CSVAGGLGYGYTF
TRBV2 CASTTRGPTGELFF
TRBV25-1 CASRGDRLNTEAFF
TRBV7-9 CASTGPGNTEAFF
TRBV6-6 CASSDPGQGYNEQFF
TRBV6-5 CASTRDRGKETQYF
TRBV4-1 CASSPFAGGTYEQYF
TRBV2 CASSVEAGTDTQYF
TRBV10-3 CAAQGTYGYTF
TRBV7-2 CASSLGRSNYGYTF
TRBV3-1 CASSQNPGHLNEQFF
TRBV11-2 CASSYRDRGYSEQFF
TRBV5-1 CASSLNLQGGNSPLHF
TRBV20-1 CSARVGYSNQPQHF
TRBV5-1 CASSAGSNPAGSPLHF
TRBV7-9 CASSLLDTEAFF
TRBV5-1 CASSSSGARDYTF
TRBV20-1 CSAHQGQGREQYF
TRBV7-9 CASSSRTSGPSDTQYF
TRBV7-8 CASSLKLVLSSYNEQFF
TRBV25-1 CASSGGGPGELFF
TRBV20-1 CSARNAAGGPETQYF
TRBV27 CASREGYEQYF
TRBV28 CASTRDPSSETQYF
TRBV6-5 CASSPDRELVGYTF
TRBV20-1 CSAVPGRGKENSNQPQHF
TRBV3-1 CASIRLERLGPRRYEQYF
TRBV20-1 CSARRAGTSTDTQYF
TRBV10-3 CAISDEPKAGYTF
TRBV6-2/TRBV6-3 CASRVEGGVGEQYF
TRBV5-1 CASSRISGGTEETQYF
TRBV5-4 CASSLGGTGSYNEQFF
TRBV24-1 CATSDPGHFSGANVLTF
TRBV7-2 CASSTRIETQYF
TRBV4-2 CASSPGRGSRNYNEQFF
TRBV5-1 CASSLTSVSSYNEQFF
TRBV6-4 CARRGQAETQYF
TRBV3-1 CAKKPPGGGNQPQHF
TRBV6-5 CASSHHPGLAGGLETQYF
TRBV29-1 CSVDKGGTGRVDTQYF
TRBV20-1 CSARDRGASYERYF
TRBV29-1 CSVEFGSEKLFF